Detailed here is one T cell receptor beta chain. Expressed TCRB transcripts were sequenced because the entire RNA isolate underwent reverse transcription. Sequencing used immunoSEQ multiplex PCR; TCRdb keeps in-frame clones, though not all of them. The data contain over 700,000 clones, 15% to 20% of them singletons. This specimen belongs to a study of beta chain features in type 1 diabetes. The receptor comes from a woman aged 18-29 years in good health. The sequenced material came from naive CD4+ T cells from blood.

Here the CDR3 reads CASSFVSFRGQGSTGANVLTF. CDR3 coding DNA: TGTGCCAGCAGCTTCGTATCGTTTCGGGGACAGGGTAGCACTGGGGCCAACGTCCTGACTTTC. V is TRBV7-3 and J is TRBJ2-6; 9 nucleotides line up with TRBD1. J gave up 2 bases and V 3 bases, and 17 bases lay outside the gene matches. Germline assignment: CDR1 SGHTA and CDR2 FQGTGA. The CDR3 length is 21 residues.